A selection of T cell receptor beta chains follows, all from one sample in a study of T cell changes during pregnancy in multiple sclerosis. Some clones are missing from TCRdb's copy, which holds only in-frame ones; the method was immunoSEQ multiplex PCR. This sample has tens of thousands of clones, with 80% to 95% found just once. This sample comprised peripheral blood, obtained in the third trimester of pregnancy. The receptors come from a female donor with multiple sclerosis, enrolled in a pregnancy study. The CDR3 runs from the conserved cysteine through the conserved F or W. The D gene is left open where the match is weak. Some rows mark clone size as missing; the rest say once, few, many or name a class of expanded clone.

CDR3 protein: CASSQAQGLDTIYF; CDR3 DNA: TGCGCCAGCAGCCAAGCGCAGGGGTTGGACACCATATATTTT; D gene: -; J gene: TRBJ1-3; V gene: TRBV4-1; clone size: -
CDR3 protein: CASSPWGQGYTGELFF; CDR3 DNA: TGTGCCAGCAGCCCATGGGGGCAGGGGTACACCGGGGAGCTGTTTTTT; D gene: -; J gene: TRBJ2-2; V gene: TRBV7-2; clone size: -
CDR3 protein: CASSLGGGSDEQFF; CDR3 DNA: TGTGCCAGCAGCTTAGGGGGCGGGAGTGATGAGCAGTTCTTC; D gene: -; J gene: TRBJ2-1; V gene: TRBV7-3; clone size: medium-sized
CDR3 protein: CASSQDRAYGYTF; CDR3 DNA: TGTGCCAGCAGCCAAGACAGGGCGTATGGCTACACCTTC; D gene: -; J gene: TRBJ1-2; V gene: TRBV14; clone size: -
CDR3 protein: CSVDRAGTQYF; CDR3 DNA: TGCAGCGTGGACAGGGCGGGGACCCAGTACTTC; D gene: TRBD1; J gene: TRBJ2-5; V gene: TRBV29-1; clone size: -
CDR3 protein: CASQGEGLGNQPQHF; CDR3 DNA: TGTGCCAGTCAAGGGGAGGGGCTCGGGAATCAGCCCCAGCATTTT; D gene: -; J gene: TRBJ1-5; V gene: TRBV19; clone size: -
CDR3 protein: CASYSLSLGTEAFF; CDR3 DNA: TGTGCCAGCTATAGCCTCTCCCTCGGCACTGAAGCTTTCTTT; D gene: -; J gene: TRBJ1-1; V gene: TRBV27; clone size: once
CDR3 protein: CASSSLGGEGYDTQYF; CDR3 DNA: TGTGCCAGCAGCTCCCTTGGGGGCGAGGGTTACGATACGCAGTATTTT; D gene: -; J gene: TRBJ2-3; V gene: TRBV7-3; clone size: once
CDR3 protein: CASSQDRGGVYEQYF; CDR3 DNA: TGCGCCAGCAGCCAAGATCGAGGCGGGGTCTACGAGCAGTACTTC; D gene: -; J gene: TRBJ2-7; V gene: TRBV4-1; clone size: -
CDR3 protein: CASSPPTGTSGTNEQFF; CDR3 DNA: TGTGCCAGCTCACCACCGACCGGGACTAGCGGGACCAATGAGCAGTTCTTC; D gene: TRBD2; J gene: TRBJ2-1; V gene: TRBV18; clone size: -
CDR3 protein: CASSFTGTGAYGYTF; CDR3 DNA: TGTGCCAGCAGTTTTACCGGGACAGGGGCCTATGGCTACACCTTC; D gene: TRBD1; J gene: TRBJ1-2; V gene: TRBV6-6; clone size: -
CDR3 protein: CASSLVAGGSTDTQYF; CDR3 DNA: TGTGCCAGCAGCTTAGTCGCGGGAGGCAGTACAGATACGCAGTATTTT; D gene: TRBD2; J gene: TRBJ2-3; V gene: TRBV7-2; clone size: -
CDR3 protein: CSVDGASGGYNEQFF; CDR3 DNA: TGCAGCGTTGATGGGGCTAGCGGGGGGTACAATGAGCAGTTCTTC; D gene: TRBD2; J gene: TRBJ2-1; V gene: TRBV29-1; clone size: -
CDR3 protein: CSVEGKGRRTADTQYF; CDR3 DNA: TGCAGCGTTGAAGGAAAGGGGCGACGAACGGCAGATACGCAGTATTTT; D gene: -; J gene: TRBJ2-3; V gene: TRBV29-1; clone size: -
CDR3 protein: CASTLSSGSEQFF; CDR3 DNA: TGTGCCAGCACCTTAAGTAGCGGGTCGGAGCAGTTCTTC; D gene: TRBD2; J gene: TRBJ2-1; V gene: TRBV27; clone size: -
CDR3 protein: CSVGGGTDTQYF; CDR3 DNA: TGCAGCGTTGGAGGAGGAACAGATACGCAGTATTTT; D gene: -; J gene: TRBJ2-3; V gene: TRBV29-1; clone size: -
CDR3 protein: CASSPDRSRPQHF; CDR3 DNA: TGTGCCAGCAGTCCGGACAGGTCTAGGCCCCAGCATTTT; D gene: TRBD1; J gene: TRBJ1-5; V gene: TRBV27; clone size: -
CDR3 protein: CASSKTGGPYEQYF; CDR3 DNA: TGTGCCAGCAGCAAGACAGGGGGCCCCTACGAGCAGTACTTC; D gene: TRBD1; J gene: TRBJ2-7; V gene: TRBV6-1; clone size: once
CDR3 protein: CAWAYSSGANVLTF; CDR3 DNA: TGTGCCTGGGCTTATAGCTCTGGGGCCAACGTCCTGACTTTC; D gene: -; J gene: TRBJ2-6; V gene: TRBV30; clone size: -
CDR3 protein: CASSRQGDTGELFF; CDR3 DNA: TGTGCCAGCAGTAGACAGGGAGACACCGGGGAGCTGTTTTTT; D gene: TRBD1; J gene: TRBJ2-2; V gene: TRBV6-1; clone size: once
CDR3 protein: CASSRGRTTGVHEKLFF; CDR3 DNA: TGTGCCAGCAGCCGAGGACGGACCACAGGGGTGCATGAAAAACTGTTTTTT; D gene: TRBD1; J gene: TRBJ1-4; V gene: TRBV27; clone size: -
CDR3 protein: CASSPGTNSYEQYF; CDR3 DNA: TGTGCCAGCAGCCCCGGGACTAACTCCTACGAGCAGTACTTC; D gene: TRBD2; J gene: TRBJ2-7; V gene: TRBV13; clone size: -
CDR3 protein: CASSLRSTYEQYF; CDR3 DNA: TGTGCCAGCAGTTTACGGTCTACCTACGAGCAGTACTTC; D gene: -; J gene: TRBJ2-7; V gene: TRBV27; clone size: -
CDR3 protein: CASSLDGSGTEAFF; CDR3 DNA: TGCGCCAGCAGCTTGGACGGGTCGGGCACTGAAGCTTTCTTT; D gene: -; J gene: TRBJ1-1; V gene: TRBV5-1; clone size: -
CDR3 protein: CASSLVGTVYNEQFF; CDR3 DNA: TGTGCCAGCAGCTTAGTAGGGACAGTTTACAATGAGCAGTTCTTC; D gene: TRBD1; J gene: TRBJ2-1; V gene: TRBV7-6; clone size: -
CDR3 protein: CASSEDSGRRDEQFF; CDR3 DNA: TGTGCCAGCAGTGAAGATAGCGGGAGAAGGGATGAGCAGTTCTTC; D gene: TRBD2; J gene: TRBJ2-1; V gene: TRBV6-1; clone size: -
CDR3 protein: CSAGLKGADTQYF; CDR3 DNA: TGCAGCGCCGGACTTAAGGGAGCAGATACGCAGTATTTT; D gene: -; J gene: TRBJ2-3; V gene: TRBV29-1; clone size: once
CDR3 protein: CASSFPGSTYEQYF; CDR3 DNA: TGTGCCAGCAGCTTTCCCGGGTCCACCTACGAGCAGTACTTC; D gene: -; J gene: TRBJ2-7; V gene: TRBV11-2; clone size: -
CDR3 protein: CASSALESGRNEQFF; CDR3 DNA: TGTGCCAGCAGTGCCCTAGAGAGCGGGAGAAATGAGCAGTTCTTC; D gene: TRBD2; J gene: TRBJ2-1; V gene: TRBV27; clone size: -
CDR3 protein: CASSPAGTSGRALYEQYF; CDR3 DNA: TGTGCCAGCAGCCCGGCCGGGACTAGCGGGAGGGCCTTATACGAGCAGTACTTC; D gene: TRBD2; J gene: TRBJ2-7; V gene: TRBV7-9; clone size: once
CDR3 protein: CASSPVTELNYGYTF; CDR3 DNA: TGTGCCAGCTCACCAGTGACGGAGCTGAACTATGGCTACACCTTC; D gene: -; J gene: TRBJ1-2; V gene: TRBV18; clone size: -
CDR3 protein: CASSLALSAGELFF; CDR3 DNA: TGTGCCAGCAGCTTAGCGCTGTCGGCCGGGGAGCTGTTTTTT; D gene: -; J gene: TRBJ2-2; V gene: TRBV7-6; clone size: -
CDR3 protein: CASSPRTGTMNTEAFF; CDR3 DNA: TGCGCCAGCAGTCCTCGGACAGGGACTATGAACACTGAAGCTTTCTTT; D gene: TRBD1; J gene: TRBJ1-1; V gene: TRBV5-1; clone size: -
CDR3 protein: CASSQENHGVGGLYEQYF; CDR3 DNA: TGCGCCAGCAGCCAAGAAAACCACGGAGTGGGAGGGCTATACGAGCAGTACTTC; D gene: TRBD2; J gene: TRBJ2-7; V gene: TRBV4-3; clone size: -
CDR3 protein: CASSQEVIRRGGTGELFF; CDR3 DNA: TGCGCCAGCAGCCAAGAGGTTATCCGCAGGGGCGGGACCGGGGAGCTGTTTTTT; D gene: -; J gene: TRBJ2-2; V gene: TRBV4-1; clone size: -
CDR3 protein: CASSLGGSTYEQYF; CDR3 DNA: TGTGCCAGCAGTTTGGGAGGGTCCACCTACGAGCAGTACTTC; D gene: TRBD2; J gene: TRBJ2-7; V gene: TRBV28; clone size: -
CDR3 protein: CASSLDHRGGHNEQFF; CDR3 DNA: TGTGCCAGCAGCTTAGATCATAGGGGAGGCCACAATGAGCAGTTCTTC; D gene: -; J gene: TRBJ2-1; V gene: TRBV11-3; clone size: once
CDR3 protein: CASRRLAESSYNEQFF; CDR3 DNA: TGTGCCAGTAGGCGACTAGCGGAGAGCTCCTACAATGAGCAGTTCTTC; D gene: TRBD2; J gene: TRBJ2-1; V gene: TRBV19; clone size: -
CDR3 protein: CASSQDLGSPLETQYF; CDR3 DNA: TGCGCCAGCAGCCAAGATCTGGGCAGTCCTTTGGAGACCCAGTACTTC; D gene: -; J gene: TRBJ2-5; V gene: TRBV4-1; clone size: -
CDR3 protein: CASSLQGRSGYTF; CDR3 DNA: TGTGCCAGCAGCTTGCAAGGGAGATCGGGCTACACCTTC; D gene: -; J gene: TRBJ1-2; V gene: TRBV5-4; clone size: once
CDR3 protein: CAISESKTGGYTEAFF; CDR3 DNA: TGTGCCATCAGTGAGTCGAAGACAGGGGGCTACACTGAAGCTTTCTTT; D gene: TRBD1; J gene: TRBJ1-1; V gene: TRBV10-3; clone size: -
CDR3 protein: CASSLWNGSSYNEQFF; CDR3 DNA: TGTGCCAGCAGCTTATGGAACGGGAGCTCCTACAATGAGCAGTTCTTC; D gene: -; J gene: TRBJ2-1; V gene: TRBV7-9; clone size: -
CDR3 protein: CASGPLGQGLHEQFF; CDR3 DNA: TGCGCCAGCGGACCGTTGGGACAGGGGCTACATGAGCAGTTCTTC; D gene: TRBD1; J gene: TRBJ2-1; V gene: TRBV4-3; clone size: -
CDR3 protein: CAWNHGRSIGELFF; CDR3 DNA: TGTGCCTGGAACCACGGGAGGAGTATCGGGGAGCTGTTTTTT; D gene: TRBD2; J gene: TRBJ2-2; V gene: TRBV30; clone size: -
CDR3 protein: CASSIGGRAYGYTF; CDR3 DNA: TGTGCCAGTAGTATAGGGGGCAGGGCCTATGGCTACACCTTC; D gene: -; J gene: TRBJ1-2; V gene: TRBV19; clone size: -
CDR3 protein: CASSYSSGQGPDTQYF; CDR3 DNA: TGTGCCAGCAGTTACTCATCAGGACAGGGGCCAGATACGCAGTATTTT; D gene: TRBD1; J gene: TRBJ2-3; V gene: TRBV6-5; clone size: -
CDR3 protein: CSVLTGGLGYTF; CDR3 DNA: TGCAGCGTTCTAACAGGGGGGCTTGGCTACACCTTC; D gene: TRBD1; J gene: TRBJ1-2; V gene: TRBV29-1; clone size: -
CDR3 protein: CASSSSGVTQYF; CDR3 DNA: TGTGCCAGCAGCAGTTCGGGGGTTACGCAGTATTTT; D gene: -; J gene: TRBJ2-3; V gene: TRBV9; clone size: -
CDR3 protein: CASNWGQRGNQPQHF; CDR3 DNA: TGTGCCAGCAACTGGGGACAGCGAGGCAATCAGCCCCAGCATTTT; D gene: TRBD1; J gene: TRBJ1-5; V gene: TRBV28; clone size: -
CDR3 protein: CASIWMGEGGELFF; CDR3 DNA: TGTGCCAGCATCTGGATGGGCGAAGGTGGGGAGCTGTTTTTT; D gene: -; J gene: TRBJ2-2; V gene: TRBV7-9; clone size: -
CDR3 protein: CASSPAGSNQPQHF; CDR3 DNA: TGTGCCAGCAGTCCCGCAGGGTCAAATCAGCCCCAGCATTTT; D gene: -; J gene: TRBJ1-5; V gene: TRBV27; clone size: -
CDR3 protein: CASRPGSANTEAFF; CDR3 DNA: TGTGCCAGCAGACCAGGGTCAGCGAACACTGAAGCTTTCTTT; D gene: -; J gene: TRBJ1-1; V gene: TRBV6-5; clone size: -
CDR3 protein: CASLRASGAKYEQYF; CDR3 DNA: TGTGCCAGCCTGAGGGCTAGTGGAGCGAAATACGAGCAGTACTTC; D gene: -; J gene: TRBJ2-7; V gene: TRBV6-6; clone size: -
CDR3 protein: CASSEQGWTEAFF; CDR3 DNA: TGTGCCAGCTCTGAACAGGGTTGGACTGAAGCTTTCTTT; D gene: -; J gene: TRBJ1-1; V gene: TRBV18; clone size: -